A single sample gave rise to the 13 T cell receptor beta chains below, sequenced in a study of T cells after yellow fever vaccination. TCRdb used MiXCR to reprocess the 5' RACE reads, holding one entry per CDR3 protein. This sample has approximately 600,000 distinct CDR3 sequences, with approximately 13% found just once. The material sequenced was PBMCs, taken on the day of the yellow fever booster vaccination. Receptors were obtained from a man aged 30 to 39 who received the YFV17D yellow fever vaccine.

The V call is TRBV14, the J call TRBJ2-1, with 13 bases lining up with TRBD2. The germline CDR1 and CDR2 sequences are SGHDN and FVKESK. There are 16 residues in the CDR3. Trimming cost V 3 bases and J 12 bases; bases outside gene matches: 11. The CDR3 spells CASSHLGTSGTWGQFF. The CDR3 DNA follows: TGTGCCAGCAGCCACCTCGGGACTAGCGGGACTTGGGGGCAGTTCTTC.

This clonotype was counted a few times. Here the CDR3 DNA reads TGTGCCAGCTCCCCGTCCAGCTACACCGGGGAGCTGTTTTTT. It codes for CASSPSSYTGELFF. V gene TRBV18 combines with J gene TRBJ2-2; no firm D call. The CDR3 covers 14 residues. The germline V and J ends were trimmed by 6 bases and 3 bases, with 11 bases remaining between them. The germline CDR1 and CDR2 sequences are KGHSH and LQKENI.

There are a few counts of this clonotype. The chain couples TRBV7-2 to TRBJ2-1; D remains unclear. The V end was cut by 5 bases, the J end by 3 bases, with 11 bases between. This CDR3 comprises 14 residues. Per germline, CDR1 SGHTA and CDR2 FQGNSA. CDR3: CASSPLGLYNEQFF. CDR3 sequence (DNA): TGTGCCAGCAGCCCGCTGGGTCTCTACAATGAGCAGTTCTTC.

This clonotype has only a few counts. This rearrangement joins TRBV5-5 to TRBJ2-1, with D tentatively TRBD2 (6 bases). Trimming removed 0 bases from V and 6 bases from J, with 10 bases in between. Germline V gene lookup returns CDR1 SGHKS and CDR2 YYEKEE (reference sequence). The CDR3 has 14 residues. The CDR3 sequence is CASSLGASANEQFF. Here the CDR3 DNA reads TGTGCCAGCAGCTTGGGAGCTAGCGCCAATGAGCAGTTCTTC.

Only a few counts were recorded for this clonotype. This sequence joins TRBV14 and TRBJ2-7; TRBD2 might be the D (5 bases). The germline gives CDR1 SGHDN, CDR2 FVKESK. With 0 bases removed from V and 6 bases from J, the gap between germline ends came to 15 bases. The CDR3 has 15 residues. CDR3 loop: CASSQESLAALEQYF. CDR3 nucleotide sequence: TGTGCCAGCAGCCAAGAATCCCTAGCCGCCCTCGAGCAGTACTTC. Combining the CDR3 with reference TRBV14 and TRBJ2-7 gives the whole variable domain EAGVTQFPSHSVIEKGQTVTLRCDPISGHDNLYWYRRVMGKEIKFLLHFVKESKQDESGMPNNRFLAERTGGTYSTLKVQPAELEDSGVYFCASSQESLAALEQYFGPGTRLTVT.

The gene calls are TRBV4-3 and TRBJ2-3, with D unclear. This CDR3 is built from 14 residues. V was pared by 0 bases and J by 1 base, with 5 bases between. The germline V gene encodes CDR1 LGHNA and CDR2 YSLEER. The CDR3 protein is CASSQDQGTDTQYF. CDR3 in DNA: TGCGCCAGCAGCCAAGATCAGGGCACAGATACGCAGTATTTT.

This chain uses TRBV20-1 with TRBJ2-5; the match to TRBD2 covers 10 bases. V dropped 6 bases and J dropped 5; count of bases not matched to a gene: 6. The germline V gene encodes CDR1 DFQATT and CDR2 SNEGSKA (reference sequence). The CDR3 spans 13 residues. The CDR3 loop reads CSALAGEGETQYF. CDR3 in DNA: TGCAGTGCCCTAGCGGGAGAAGGGGAGACCCAGTACTTC.

The V call is TRBV29-1, the J call TRBJ2-5, with D possibly matching TRBD2 (5 bases). The CDR3 has 12 residues. Trimming shortened V by 6 bases and J by 5 bases, and 13 bases separated the two germline ends. CDR1 is SQVTM, CDR2 ANQGSEA, per germline. The CDR3 protein is CSVGGPGETQYF. The CDR3 region has the DNA TGCAGCGTAGGAGGACCCGGGGAGACCCAGTACTTC. The whole variable domain, filled in from reference TRBV29-1 and TRBJ2-5, reads SAVISQKPSRDICQRGTSLTIQCQVDSQVTMMFWYRQQPGQSLTLIATANQGSEATYESGFVIDKFPISRPNLTFSTLTVSNMSPEDSSIYLCSVGGPGETQYFGPGTRLLVL.

This clonotype was detected a few times. The chain uses TRBV25-1 and TRBJ1-6; D may be TRBD1 (5 bases). Trimming shortened V by 7 bases and J by 10 bases, and 14 bases separated the two germline ends. CDR3 length: 13 residues. CDR1 and CDR2 (germline): MGHDK, SYGVNS. Here the CDR3 DNA reads TGTGCCAGCACTAAAGGGGAGGTCTCACCCCTCCACTTT. Its protein is CASTKGEVSPLHF.

This clonotype was counted between two and nine times. The rearrangement links TRBV12-3 or TRBV12-4 to TRBJ2-1; TRBD1 might be the D (5 bases). V gave up 6 bases and J gave up 4 bases, with 16 bases separating them. The CDR3 is made up of 15 amino acids. The CDR3 DNA follows: TGTGCCAGCAGCCAGCCAGGGCGGACATACAATGAGCAGTTCTTC. It specifies CASSQPGRTYNEQFF.

Of note for this clonotype: The junction does not match germline at one end; this may be a read error. The chain has TRBV20-1 and TRBJ2-7; 12 bases align to TRBD2. Germline V gene lookup returns CDR1 DFQATT and CDR2 SNEGSKA (reference sequence). CDR3 length: 17 amino acids. The CDR3 DNA reads as TGCTGTGCTCAGGGGACTACTTGGACTAGCGGGATCTACGAGCAGTACTTC. This encodes CCAQGTTWTSGIYEQYF.

This chain uses TRBV20-1 with TRBJ2-2; D unclear. The CDR3 has 12 residues. Germline assignment: CDR1 DFQATT and CDR2 SNEGSKA (reference sequence). Here the CDR3 reads CSLDRASGELFF. CDR3 DNA sequence: TGCAGCCTGGACCGGGCATCCGGGGAGCTGTTTTTT.

This clonotype was counted a few times. V is TRBV20-1 and J is TRBJ2-3; TRBD2 agrees at 9 bases. The CDR3 is 19 amino acids. Unmatched junction bases numbered 20, after V lost 1 base and J lost 6 bases. Germline V lookup: CDR1 DFQATT, CDR2 SNEGSKA (reference sequence). CDR3 amino acids: CSARVGTTLGGRAKDTQYF. In nucleotides, the CDR3 is TGCAGTGCTAGAGTGGGGACAACGTTGGGCGGGAGGGCTAAGGATACGCAGTATTTT.